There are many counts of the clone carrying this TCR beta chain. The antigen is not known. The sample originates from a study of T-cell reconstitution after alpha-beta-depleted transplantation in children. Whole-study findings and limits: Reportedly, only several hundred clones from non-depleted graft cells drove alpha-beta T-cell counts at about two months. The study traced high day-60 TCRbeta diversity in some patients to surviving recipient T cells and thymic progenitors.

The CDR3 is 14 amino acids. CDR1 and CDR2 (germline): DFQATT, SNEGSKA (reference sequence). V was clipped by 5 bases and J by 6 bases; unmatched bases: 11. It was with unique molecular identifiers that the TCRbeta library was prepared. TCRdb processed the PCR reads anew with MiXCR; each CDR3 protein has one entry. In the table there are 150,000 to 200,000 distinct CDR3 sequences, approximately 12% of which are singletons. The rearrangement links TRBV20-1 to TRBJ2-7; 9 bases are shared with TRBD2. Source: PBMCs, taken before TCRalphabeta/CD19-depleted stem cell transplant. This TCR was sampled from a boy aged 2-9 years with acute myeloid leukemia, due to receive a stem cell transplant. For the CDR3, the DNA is TGCAGTGCTTACGACGGGACTAGCCTCCTCGAGCAGTACTTC. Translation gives CSAYDGTSLLEQYF.